Below, 13 T cell receptor beta chains from the same sample are listed, as sequenced in a study of cytomegalovirus exposure and HLA in healthy donors. Both 60 Vbeta primers and 13 Jbeta primers went into the PCR. Clones were sequenced by immunoSEQ multiplex PCR, and TCRdb holds only the in-frame ones, with some missing. The sample includes 83,000 or so clones, 79% seen only once; the top ten take roughly 14%. The sequenced sample was PBMCs. The receptors shown here come from a middle-aged woman in good health and CMV-seropositive.

The chain has TRBV19 and TRBJ2-1; D is possibly TRBD1 (5 bases). V lost 5 bases, J lost 7 bases, and 12 bases lay in between. The CDR3 has 13 residues. Germline lookup yields CDR1 LNHDA and CDR2 SQIVND (reference sequence). CDR3 residues: CASSLQGWNEQFF. The CDR3 DNA sequence: TGTGCCAGTAGTCTCCAGGGTTGGAATGAGCAGTTCTTC. The variable domain in full, with the rest retrieved from reference TRBV19 and TRBJ2-1, is DGGITQSPKYLFRKEGQNVTLSCEQNLNHDAMYWYRQDPGQGLRLIYYSQIVNDFQKGDIAEGYSVSREKKESFPLTVTSAQKNPTAFYLCASSLQGWNEQFFGPGTRLTVL.

V usage is TRBV4-1 and J usage is TRBJ1-1; D may be TRBD1 (5 bases). This CDR3 is 11 amino acids long. V was clipped by 1 base and J by 13 bases, with 10 bases between them. Per the germline V gene, CDR1 is MGHRA and CDR2 is YSYEKL. The CDR3 region has the DNA TGCGCCAGCAGCCAAGGCTCGGGGGGTTTCTTT. This translates into CASSQGSGGFF.

The chain uses TRBV30 and TRBJ2-2; 8 bases align to TRBD1. Germline V gene data show CDR1 as GTSNPN and CDR2 as SVGIG (reference sequence). V shed 4 bases and J 7 bases; nucleotides not matched to a gene: 14. The CDR3 length is 16 residues. In DNA, the CDR3 is TGTGCCTGGACATTCGGACAGGGAAAATTCAGCGGGGAGCTGTTTTTT. This codes for CAWTFGQGKFSGELFF.

The chain joins TRBV27 to TRBJ2-1; the D gene is possibly TRBD1 (5 bases). V was cut by 6 bases and J by 5 bases, with 17 bases left in between. Germline CDR1 and CDR2: MNHEY and SMNVEV (reference sequence). This CDR3 spans 15 amino acids. The CDR3 loop is CASRSLGAADNEQFF. As DNA, the CDR3 is TGTGCCAGCAGATCCCTTGGGGCGGCGGACAATGAGCAGTTCTTC.

The V call is TRBV7-6, the J call TRBJ1-1, with D possibly TRBD1 on 5 matching bases. This CDR3 spans 14 amino acids. Per germline, CDR1 SGHVS and CDR2 FNYEAQ. The ends were cut back, 4 bases at V and 1 base at J, with 10 bases in the middle. In DNA, the CDR3 is TGTGCCAGCAGCTCGGGACTTAAGAACACTGAAGCTTTCTTT. Protein product: CASSSGLKNTEAFF.

The table lists this clone with a count of one. The chain links TRBV18 to TRBJ1-6; perhaps TRBD1 as D (6 bases). The CDR3 spans 17 residues. The V gene's germline CDR1 is KGHSH and CDR2 LQKENI. V shed 3 bases and J shed 9 bases, with 21 bases lying between them. The CDR3 region has the DNA TGTGCCAGCTCACCCAACTCGATGACAGGCCATGGTTCACCCCTCCACTTT. Residues: CASSPNSMTGHGSPLHF.

This chain links TRBV28 with TRBJ2-7; 12 bases align to TRBD1. Germline V gene lookup returns CDR1 MDHEN and CDR2 SYDVKM. This CDR3 comprises 15 residues. The V segment lost 4 bases and the J segment 3 bases; nucleotides outside the gene matches: 4. CDR3 amino acids: CASSWDRGPRYEQYF. CDR3 DNA: TGTGCCAGCAGTTGGGACAGGGGGCCCCGCTACGAGCAGTACTTC.

This rearrangement joins TRBV6-5 to TRBJ2-7, with 7 bases that match TRBD2. Germline CDR1 MNHEY, CDR2 SVGAGI. This CDR3 contains 13 residues. The J segment lost 4 bases and the V segment lost 8 bases, leaving 8 bases of the junction unmatched. The CDR3 DNA sequence: TGTGCCAGCCGCGGTGGGGGGGAGTACGAGCAGTACTTC. It codes for CASRGGGEYEQYF.

The V gene is TRBV5-4, the J gene TRBJ1-5; TRBD1 agrees at 11 bases. CDR3 size: 17 residues. Looked up from germline, CDR1 is SGHNT and CDR2 is YYREEE (reference sequence). Trimming took 3 bases from V and 0 from J; bases not matched to a gene: 5. CDR3 DNA sequence: TGTGCCAGCAGCTGGGGGACAGGGGGAGATAGCAATCAGCCCCAGCATTTT. This codes for CASSWGTGGDSNQPQHF.

This clone was counted a single time. The chain links TRBV5-8 to TRBJ2-1; TRBD2 matches 8 bases. The germline V gene has CDR1 SGHTS and CDR2 YDEGEE. The CDR3 is 13 residues long. Germline trimming cut 5 bases from V and 10 bases from J; bases unmatched to any gene: 8. The CDR3 loop is CASRSGSFREQFF. Written as DNA, the CDR3 is TGTGCCAGCAGAAGCGGGAGTTTCCGGGAGCAGTTCTTC. The full variable domain, rest sourced from reference TRBV5-8 and TRBJ2-1, is EAGVTQSPTHLIKTRGQQATLRCSPISGHTSVYWYQQALGLGLQFLLWYDEGEERNRGNFPPRFSGRQFPNYSSELNVNALELEDSALYLCASRSGSFREQFFGPGTRLTVL.

The chain combines TRBV5-1 with TRBJ1-3; D is unresolved. This CDR3 comprises 14 residues. V was trimmed by 2 bases and J by 0 bases, leaving 6 bases between them. Germline CDR1 SGHRS, CDR2 YFSETQ. The CDR3 bases are TGCGCCAGCAGCTTACCAGACTCTGGAAACACCATATATTTT. Translated: CASSLPDSGNTIYF.

This clone was seen a single time. The chain links TRBV28 to TRBJ2-7; D possibly corresponds to TRBD2 (6 bases). The length of the CDR3 is 17 residues. The V gene lost 7 bases and the J gene lost 0 bases, with 22 bases spanning the gap. Germline V gives CDR1 MDHEN, CDR2 SYDVKM. This CDR3 is CASTPFRGTFGSYEQYF. As DNA, the CDR3 is TGTGCCAGCACCCCTTTCCGCGGGACGTTCGGCTCCTACGAGCAGTACTTC.

The rearrangement uses TRBV5-6 and TRBJ1-1; D might be TRBD1 (6 bases). In germline, CDR1 is SGHDT, CDR2 YYEEEE. The germline V and J ends were trimmed by 3 bases and 1 base, with 7 bases remaining between them. There are 13 residues in the CDR3. In DNA, the CDR3 is TGTGCCAGCAGCTGGACAGCGAACACTGAAGCTTTCTTT. Amino acids: CASSWTANTEAFF. Full variable domain (missing parts from reference TRBV5-6 and TRBJ1-1): DAGVTQSPTHLIKTRGQQVTLRCSPKSGHDTVSWYQQALGQGPQFIFQYYEEEERQRGNFPDRFSGHQFPNYSSELNVNALLLGDSALYLCASSWTANTEAFFGQGTRLTVV.